Reported below is one T cell receptor beta chain. Antigen: not known. The source of the sample is a study of regulatory T cells in long-lasting Graves disease. The study's findings and limits: Persistent disease favored TRBV28, TRBJ1-2 and TRBJ2-5. TCR diversity in persistent Graves' patients was below that of newly diagnosed ones.

This sample's time point: persistent/refractory GD, antithyroid drugs over 5 years with positive TRAb. The TCR library was made from RNA that had been extracted from PBMCs in TRIzol. Per American Thyroid Association guidelines, Graves' disease was diagnosed. iRepertoire HTBI primers and Arm-PCR of CDR3 regions built TCR beta libraries. One entry per CDR3 protein, called by TCRdb with MiXCR from the multiplex PCR reads. The sample consists of a few hundred thousand distinct CDR3 sequences, 20% to 30% of them appearing once. The CDR3 length is 17 residues. The ends lost 7 bases at V and 4 bases at J; junction bases unmatched: 10. In germline, CDR1 is SGHRS, CDR2 YFSETQ.

The V call is TRBV5-1, the J call TRBJ2-3, with 15 positions matching TRBD2. The TCR comes from a female donor with Graves disease. Source: peripheral blood mononuclear cells (PBMCs), taken when the disease was refractory, from a patient treated with antithyroid drugs. CDR3 nucleotide sequence: TGCGCCAGCGCTACCGGGACTAGCGGGAGGAGGCCAGATACGCAGTATTTT. Protein product: CASATGTSGRRPDTQYF.